This T cell receptor beta chain was sequenced in a study of blood T cell repertoires in COVID-19. Trimming removed 6 bases from V and 4 bases from J; junction bases left unmatched: 8. CDR3 length: 15 residues. Germline assignment: CDR1 SGHRS and CDR2 YFSETQ. This clone was seen a single time. Using immunoSEQ multiplex PCR, the repertoire was profiled, and TCRdb retains in-frame clones only, with some absent. The sample includes around 300,000 clones, around four fifths seen only once; the top ten take around 4.2%. This chain links TRBV5-1 with TRBJ2-7; 12 bases fit TRBD2. This TCR was sampled from a woman in her 50s with active or convalescent COVID-19. The sequencing sample was made of peripheral blood. The CDR3 loop reads CASNALAGGVYEQYF. The CDR3 DNA sequence: TGCGCCAGCAACGCACTAGCGGGAGGCGTGTACGAGCAGTACTTC. The full variable domain, rest sourced from reference TRBV5-1 and TRBJ2-7, is KAGVTQTPRYLIKTRGQQVTLSCSPISGHRSVSWYQQTPGQGLQFLFEYFSETQRNKGNFPGRFSGRQFSNSRSEMNVSTLELGDSALYLCASNALAGGVYEQYFGPGTRLTVT.